The T cell receptor beta chain described here comes from a study of early stage breast cancer tumors. To note about this clone: No antigen is known for it.

This CDR3 contains 14 residues. Per the germline V gene, CDR1 is MDHEN and CDR2 is SYDVKM. The ends were cut back, 6 bases at V and 2 bases at J, with 14 bases in the middle. The method was immunoSEQ multiplex PCR; TCRdb's version includes in-frame clones alone and lacks a portion of them. The repertoire consists of around 78,000 clones, with around 85% occurring once and the leading ten covering 3.5%. Study-level points and caveats: Unsorted bulk genomic DNA sequencing lacked pairing and functional marker data.

The material sequenced was blood. V gene TRBV28 combines with J gene TRBJ2-7; D may correspond to TRBD1 or TRBD2 (6 bases each). This TCR derives from a person aged 55 to 70 with breast cancer. Written as DNA, the CDR3 is TGTGCCAGCAGAATTCCAGGGGAGGCCTACGAGCAGTACTTC. Translated: CASRIPGEAYEQYF.